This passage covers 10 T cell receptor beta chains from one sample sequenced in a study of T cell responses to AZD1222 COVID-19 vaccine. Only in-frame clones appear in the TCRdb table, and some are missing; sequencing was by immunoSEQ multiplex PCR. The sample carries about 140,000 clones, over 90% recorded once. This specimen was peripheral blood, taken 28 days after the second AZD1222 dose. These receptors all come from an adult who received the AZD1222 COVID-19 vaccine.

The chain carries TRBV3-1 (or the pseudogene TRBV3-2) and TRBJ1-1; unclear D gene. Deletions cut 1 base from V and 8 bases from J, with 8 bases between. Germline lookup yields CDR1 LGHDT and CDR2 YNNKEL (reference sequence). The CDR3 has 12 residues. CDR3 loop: CASSQGGGEAFF. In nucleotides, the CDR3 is TGTGCCAGCAGCCAAGGAGGAGGCGAAGCTTTCTTT.

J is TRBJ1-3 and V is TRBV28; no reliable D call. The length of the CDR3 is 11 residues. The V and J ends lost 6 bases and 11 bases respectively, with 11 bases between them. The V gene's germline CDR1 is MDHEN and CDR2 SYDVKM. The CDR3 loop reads CASRLKHAIYF. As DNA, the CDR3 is TGTGCCAGCAGACTGAAACACGCCATATATTTT.

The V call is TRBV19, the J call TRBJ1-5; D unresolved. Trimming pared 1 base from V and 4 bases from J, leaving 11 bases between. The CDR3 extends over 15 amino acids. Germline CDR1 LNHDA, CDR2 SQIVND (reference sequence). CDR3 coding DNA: TGTGCCAGTAGTATAGCCGGAGACTTTAATCAGCCCCAGCATTTT. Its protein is CASSIAGDFNQPQHF.

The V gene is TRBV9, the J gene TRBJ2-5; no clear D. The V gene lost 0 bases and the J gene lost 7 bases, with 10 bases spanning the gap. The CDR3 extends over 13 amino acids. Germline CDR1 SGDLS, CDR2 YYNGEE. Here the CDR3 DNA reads TGTGCCAGCAGCGTAGAACATCCGGGGACCCAGTACTTC. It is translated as CASSVEHPGTQYF.

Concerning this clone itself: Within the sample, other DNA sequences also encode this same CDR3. The CDR3 nucleotides are TGTGCCAGCAGTTTGACTGGGGCCAACGTCCTGACTTTC. Translated: CASSLTGANVLTF. The genes are TRBV28 and TRBJ2-6; D is unresolved. Trimming stripped 3 bases from V and 2 bases from J, with 2 bases between. Germline V gives CDR1 MDHEN, CDR2 SYDVKM. The CDR3 extends over 13 amino acids.

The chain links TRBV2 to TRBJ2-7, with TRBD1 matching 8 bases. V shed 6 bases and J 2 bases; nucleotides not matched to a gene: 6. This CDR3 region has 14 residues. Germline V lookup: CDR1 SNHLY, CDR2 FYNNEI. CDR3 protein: CASRDQGATYEQYF. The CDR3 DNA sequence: TGTGCCAGCAGAGATCAGGGGGCCACCTACGAGCAGTACTTC.

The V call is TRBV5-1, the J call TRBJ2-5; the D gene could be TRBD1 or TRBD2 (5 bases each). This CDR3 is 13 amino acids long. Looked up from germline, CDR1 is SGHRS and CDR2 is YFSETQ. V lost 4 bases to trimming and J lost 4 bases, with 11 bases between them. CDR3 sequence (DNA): TGCGCCAGCAGCGGGGGTACGGGAGAGACCCAGTACTTC. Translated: CASSGGTGETQYF.

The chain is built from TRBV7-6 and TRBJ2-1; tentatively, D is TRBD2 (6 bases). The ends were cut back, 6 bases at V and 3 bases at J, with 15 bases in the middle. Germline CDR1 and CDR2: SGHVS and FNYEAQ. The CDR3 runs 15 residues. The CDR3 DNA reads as TGTGCCAGCAGTCCCGGGACTGGGGACTACAATGAGCAGTTCTTC. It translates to CASSPGTGDYNEQFF.

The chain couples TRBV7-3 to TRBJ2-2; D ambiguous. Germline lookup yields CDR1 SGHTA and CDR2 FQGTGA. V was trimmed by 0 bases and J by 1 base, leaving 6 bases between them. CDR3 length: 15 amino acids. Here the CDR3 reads CASSLTPENTGELFF. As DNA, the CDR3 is TGTGCCAGCAGCTTAACCCCGGAGAACACCGGGGAGCTGTTTTTT.

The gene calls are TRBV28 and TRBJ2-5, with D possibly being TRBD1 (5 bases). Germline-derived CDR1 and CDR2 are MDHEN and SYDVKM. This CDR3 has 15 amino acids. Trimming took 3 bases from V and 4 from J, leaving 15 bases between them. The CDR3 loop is CASSFSRVQGETQYF. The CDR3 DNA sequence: TGTGCCAGCAGTTTTTCTCGCGTGCAGGGAGAGACCCAGTACTTC.